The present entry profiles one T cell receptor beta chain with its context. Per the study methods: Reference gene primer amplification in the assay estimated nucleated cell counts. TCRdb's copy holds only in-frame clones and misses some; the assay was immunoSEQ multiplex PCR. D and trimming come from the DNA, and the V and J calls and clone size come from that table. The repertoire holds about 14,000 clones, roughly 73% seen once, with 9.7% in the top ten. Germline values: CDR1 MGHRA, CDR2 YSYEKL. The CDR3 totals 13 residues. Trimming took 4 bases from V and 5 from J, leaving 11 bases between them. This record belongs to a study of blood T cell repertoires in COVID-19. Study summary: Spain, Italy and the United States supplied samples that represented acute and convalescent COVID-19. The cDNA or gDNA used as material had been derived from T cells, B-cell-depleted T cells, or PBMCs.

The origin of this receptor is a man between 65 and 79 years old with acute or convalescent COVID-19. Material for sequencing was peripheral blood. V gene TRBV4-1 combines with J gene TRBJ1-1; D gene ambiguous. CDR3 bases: TGCGCCAGCAGCCCCGGAGCCGGGACTGAAGCTTTCTTT. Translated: CASSPGAGTEAFF.